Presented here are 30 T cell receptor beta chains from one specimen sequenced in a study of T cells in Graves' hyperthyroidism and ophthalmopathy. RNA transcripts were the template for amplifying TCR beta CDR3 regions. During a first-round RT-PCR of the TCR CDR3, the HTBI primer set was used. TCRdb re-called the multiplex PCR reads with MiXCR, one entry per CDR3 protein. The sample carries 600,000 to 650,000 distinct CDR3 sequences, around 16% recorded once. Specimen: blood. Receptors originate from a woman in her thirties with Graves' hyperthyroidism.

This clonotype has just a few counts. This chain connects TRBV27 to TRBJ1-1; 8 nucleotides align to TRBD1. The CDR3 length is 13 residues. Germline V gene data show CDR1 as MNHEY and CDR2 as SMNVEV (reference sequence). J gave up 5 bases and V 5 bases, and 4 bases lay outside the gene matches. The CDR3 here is CASSDRGVTEAFF. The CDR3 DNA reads TGTGCCAGCAGTGACAGGGGTGTAACTGAAGCTTTCTTT.

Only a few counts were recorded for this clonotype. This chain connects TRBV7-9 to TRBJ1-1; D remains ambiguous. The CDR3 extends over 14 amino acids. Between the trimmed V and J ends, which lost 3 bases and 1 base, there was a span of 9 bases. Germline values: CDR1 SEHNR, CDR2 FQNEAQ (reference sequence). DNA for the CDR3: TGTGCCAGCAGCTTCCAGGTCTCGAACACTGAAGCTTTCTTT. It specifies CASSFQVSNTEAFF.

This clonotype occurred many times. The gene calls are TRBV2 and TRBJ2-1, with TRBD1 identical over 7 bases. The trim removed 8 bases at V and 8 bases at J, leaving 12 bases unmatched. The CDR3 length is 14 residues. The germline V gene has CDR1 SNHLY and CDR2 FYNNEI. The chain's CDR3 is CASRYHGTADEQFF. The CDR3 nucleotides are TGTGCCAGCCGATATCACGGGACAGCCGATGAGCAGTTCTTC.

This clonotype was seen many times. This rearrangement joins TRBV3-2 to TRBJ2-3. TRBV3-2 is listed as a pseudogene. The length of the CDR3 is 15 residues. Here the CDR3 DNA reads TGTGCCAGCAGCCAAGTCTGGGGAGTCACAGATACGCAGTATTTT. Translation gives CASSQVWGVTDTQYF.

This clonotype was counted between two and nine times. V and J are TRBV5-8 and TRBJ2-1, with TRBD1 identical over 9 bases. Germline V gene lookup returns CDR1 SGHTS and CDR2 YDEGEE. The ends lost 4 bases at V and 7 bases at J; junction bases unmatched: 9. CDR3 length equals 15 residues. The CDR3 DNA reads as TGTGCCAGCAGCCGGGGACAGGGATTTTTGAATGAGCAGTTCTTC. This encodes CASSRGQGFLNEQFF. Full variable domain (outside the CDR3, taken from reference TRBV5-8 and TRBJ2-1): EAGVTQSPTHLIKTRGQQATLRCSPISGHTSVYWYQQALGLGLQFLLWYDEGEERNRGNFPPRFSGRQFPNYSSELNVNALELEDSALYLCASSRGQGFLNEQFFGPGTRLTVL.

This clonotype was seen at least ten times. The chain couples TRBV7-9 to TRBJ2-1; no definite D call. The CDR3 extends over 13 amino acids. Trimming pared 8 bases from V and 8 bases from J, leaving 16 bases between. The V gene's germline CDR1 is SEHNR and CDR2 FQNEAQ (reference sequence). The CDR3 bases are TGTGCCAGCCGCACGTACCGGGTCGATGAGCAGTTCTTC. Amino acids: CASRTYRVDEQFF.

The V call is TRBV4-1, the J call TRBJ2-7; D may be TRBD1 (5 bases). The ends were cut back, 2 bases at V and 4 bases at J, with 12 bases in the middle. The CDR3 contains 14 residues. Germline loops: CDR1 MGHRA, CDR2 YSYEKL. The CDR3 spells CASSQTLGAYEQYF. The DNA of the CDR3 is TGCGCCAGCAGCCAAACCCTAGGGGCGTACGAGCAGTACTTC.

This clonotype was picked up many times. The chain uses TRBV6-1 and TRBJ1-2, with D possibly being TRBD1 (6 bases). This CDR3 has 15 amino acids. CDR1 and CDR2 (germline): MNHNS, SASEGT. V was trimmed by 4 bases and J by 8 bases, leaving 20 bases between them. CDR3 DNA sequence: TGTGCCAGCAGTGGGGAACTCAGGGGATTCGGCGGCTACACCTTC. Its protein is CASSGELRGFGGYTF.

The CDR3 DNA reads TGTGCCAGCAGCTTCCCCAGCGGGGGCCGTACCGGGGAGCTGTTTTTT. It specifies CASSFPSGGRTGELFF. The rearrangement uses TRBV5-6 and TRBJ2-2; 8 nucleotides agree with TRBD2. This CDR3 has 16 residues. The germline V gene encodes CDR1 SGHDT and CDR2 YYEEEE. V shed 2 bases, J shed 5 bases, and the junction held 8 bases outside the gene matches.

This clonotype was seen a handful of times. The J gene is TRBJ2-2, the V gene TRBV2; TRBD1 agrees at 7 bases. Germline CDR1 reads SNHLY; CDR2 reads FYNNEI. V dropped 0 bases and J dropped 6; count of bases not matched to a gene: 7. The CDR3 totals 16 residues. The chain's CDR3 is CASSEALPGTAGELFF. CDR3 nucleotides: TGTGCCAGCAGTGAAGCGCTTCCCGGGACAGCCGGGGAGCTGTTTTTT.

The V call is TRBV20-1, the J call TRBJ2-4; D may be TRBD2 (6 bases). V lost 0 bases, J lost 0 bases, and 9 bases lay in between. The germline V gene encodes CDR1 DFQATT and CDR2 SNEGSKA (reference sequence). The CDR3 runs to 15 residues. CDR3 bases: TGCAGTGCTAGAGATGCGGGACTAGCCAAAAACATTCAGTACTTC. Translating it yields CSARDAGLAKNIQYF.

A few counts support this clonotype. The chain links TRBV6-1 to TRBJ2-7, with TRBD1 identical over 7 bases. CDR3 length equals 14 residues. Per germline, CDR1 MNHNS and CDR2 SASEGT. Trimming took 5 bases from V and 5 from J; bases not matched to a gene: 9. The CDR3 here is CASSYLDRMNEQYF. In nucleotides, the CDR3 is TGTGCCAGCAGTTACTTGGACAGGATGAACGAGCAGTACTTC.

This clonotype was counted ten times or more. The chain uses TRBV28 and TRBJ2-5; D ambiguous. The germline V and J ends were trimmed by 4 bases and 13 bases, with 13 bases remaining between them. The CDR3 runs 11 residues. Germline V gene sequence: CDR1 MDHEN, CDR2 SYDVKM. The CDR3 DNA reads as TGTGCCAGCAGTTCTCGGGTCCCACTGTACTTC. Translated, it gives CASSSRVPLYF.

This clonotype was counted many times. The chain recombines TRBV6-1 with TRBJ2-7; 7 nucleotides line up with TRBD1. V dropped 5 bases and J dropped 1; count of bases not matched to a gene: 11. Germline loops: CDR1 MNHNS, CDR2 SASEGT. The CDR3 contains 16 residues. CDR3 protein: CASSFNRGAMSYEQYF. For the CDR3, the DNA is TGTGCCAGCAGTTTTAACAGGGGCGCAATGTCCTACGAGCAGTACTTC.

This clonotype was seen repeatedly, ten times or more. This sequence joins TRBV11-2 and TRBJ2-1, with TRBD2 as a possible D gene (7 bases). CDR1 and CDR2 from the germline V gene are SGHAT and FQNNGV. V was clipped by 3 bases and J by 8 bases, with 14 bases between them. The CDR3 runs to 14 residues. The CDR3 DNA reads TGTGCCAGCAGCTTCGGGGGGCAAGCGGATGAGCAGTTCTTC. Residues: CASSFGGQADEQFF.

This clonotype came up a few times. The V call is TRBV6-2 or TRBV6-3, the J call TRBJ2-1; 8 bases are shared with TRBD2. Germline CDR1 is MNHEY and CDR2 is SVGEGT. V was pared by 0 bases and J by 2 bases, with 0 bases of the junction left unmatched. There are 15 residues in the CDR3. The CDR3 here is CASSYSREAYNEQFF. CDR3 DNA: TGTGCCAGCAGTTACTCGCGGGAGGCCTACAATGAGCAGTTCTTC.

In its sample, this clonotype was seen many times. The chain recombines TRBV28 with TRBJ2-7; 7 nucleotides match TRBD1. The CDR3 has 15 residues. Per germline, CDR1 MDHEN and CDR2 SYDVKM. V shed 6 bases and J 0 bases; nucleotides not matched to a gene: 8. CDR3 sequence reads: CASRPGTDPSYEQYF. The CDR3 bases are TGTGCCAGCAGACCCGGGACAGACCCCTCCTACGAGCAGTACTTC.

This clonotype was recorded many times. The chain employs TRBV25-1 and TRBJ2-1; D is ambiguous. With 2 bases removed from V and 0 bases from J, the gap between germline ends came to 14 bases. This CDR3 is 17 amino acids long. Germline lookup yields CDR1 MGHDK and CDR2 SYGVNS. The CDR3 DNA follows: TGTGCCAGCAGTGAAAGCCGCCACTTGGACTCCTACAATGAGCAGTTCTTC. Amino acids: CASSESRHLDSYNEQFF.

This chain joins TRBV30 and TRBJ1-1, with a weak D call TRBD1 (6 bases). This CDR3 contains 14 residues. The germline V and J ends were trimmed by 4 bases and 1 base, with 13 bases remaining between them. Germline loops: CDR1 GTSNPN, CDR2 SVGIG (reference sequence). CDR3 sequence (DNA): TGTGCCTGGACTTACAGGGTGGGGAACACTGAAGCTTTCTTT. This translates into CAWTYRVGNTEAFF.

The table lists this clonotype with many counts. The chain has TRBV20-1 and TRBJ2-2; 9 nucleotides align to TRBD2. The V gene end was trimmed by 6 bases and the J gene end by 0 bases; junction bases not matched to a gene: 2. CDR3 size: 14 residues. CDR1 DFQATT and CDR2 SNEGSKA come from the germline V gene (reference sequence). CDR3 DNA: TGCAGTGCCCCTAGCGGGACGAACACCGGGGAGCTGTTTTTT. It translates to CSAPSGTNTGELFF.

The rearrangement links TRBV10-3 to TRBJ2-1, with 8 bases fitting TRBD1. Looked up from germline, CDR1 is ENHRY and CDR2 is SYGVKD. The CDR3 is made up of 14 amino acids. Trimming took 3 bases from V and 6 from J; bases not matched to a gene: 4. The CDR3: CAISDRGRTNEQFF. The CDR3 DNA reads TGTGCCATCAGTGACAGGGGGCGAACCAATGAGCAGTTCTTC.

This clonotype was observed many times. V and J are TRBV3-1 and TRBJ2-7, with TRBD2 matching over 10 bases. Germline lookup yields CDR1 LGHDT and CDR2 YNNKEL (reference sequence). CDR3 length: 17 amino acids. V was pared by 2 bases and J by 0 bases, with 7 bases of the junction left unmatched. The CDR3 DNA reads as TGTGCCAGCAGCCAAAGGTTTAGCGGGAGGAGCTCCTACGAGCAGTACTTC. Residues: CASSQRFSGRSSYEQYF.

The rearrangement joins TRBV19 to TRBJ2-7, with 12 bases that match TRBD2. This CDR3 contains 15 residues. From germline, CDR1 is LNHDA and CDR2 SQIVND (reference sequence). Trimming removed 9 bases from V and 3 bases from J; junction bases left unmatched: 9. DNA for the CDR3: TGTGCCAGCCAAGAGGGACTAGCGGGTTACTACGAGCAGTACTTC. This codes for CASQEGLAGYYEQYF.

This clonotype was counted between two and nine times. Here the CDR3 DNA reads TGTGCCAGCAGTCCGCAACAGGGGCCTGGAAACACCATATATTTT. It yields the protein CASSPQQGPGNTIYF. The genes are TRBV9 and TRBJ1-3, with 7 bases aligning to TRBD1. Per germline, CDR1 SGDLS and CDR2 YYNGEE. Losses at the gene ends were 5 bases for V and 2 bases for J; bases not matched to a gene: 7. The CDR3 consists of 15 residues. The whole variable domain, filled in from reference TRBV9 and TRBJ1-3, reads DSGVTQTPKHLITATGQRVTLRCSPRSGDLSVYWYQQSLDQGLQFLIQYYNGEERAKGNILERFSAQQFPDLHSELNLSSLELGDSALYFCASSPQQGPGNTIYFGEGSWLTVV.

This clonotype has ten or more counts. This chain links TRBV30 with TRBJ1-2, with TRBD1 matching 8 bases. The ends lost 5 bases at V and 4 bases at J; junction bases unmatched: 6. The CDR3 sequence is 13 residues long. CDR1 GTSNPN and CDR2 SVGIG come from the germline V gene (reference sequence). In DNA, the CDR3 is TGTGCCTGGTCAAGGGACAGGATCTATGGCTACACCTTC. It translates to CAWSRDRIYGYTF.

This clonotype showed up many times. The CDR3, as DNA: TGCAGTGCCAGGAGCGGAACTAGCACAGATACGCAGTATTTT. Translated: CSARSGTSTDTQYF. The chain is built from TRBV20-1 and TRBJ2-3, with a weak D call TRBD2 (5 bases). V was pared by 6 bases and J by 0 bases, with 13 bases between. Germline assignment: CDR1 DFQATT and CDR2 SNEGSKA (reference sequence). The CDR3 is made up of 14 amino acids.

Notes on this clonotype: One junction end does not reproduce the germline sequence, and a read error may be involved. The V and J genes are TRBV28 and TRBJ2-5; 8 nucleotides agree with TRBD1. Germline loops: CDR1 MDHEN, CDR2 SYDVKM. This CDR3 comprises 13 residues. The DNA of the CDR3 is TGTGCCAGCAGTCCGGACAGGGTGGCCATCCAGTCCTTC. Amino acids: CASSPDRVAIQSF.

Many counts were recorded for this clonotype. The CDR3 coding sequence is TGTGCCAGCAGTTTGGGGGGATCGTGGTCACCCCTCCACTTT. The encoded protein is CASSLGGSWSPLHF. The rearrangement joins TRBV12-3 or TRBV12-4 to TRBJ1-6; D is possibly TRBD1 (5 bases). The CDR3 sequence is 14 residues long. The V and J ends lost 3 bases and 10 bases respectively, with 13 bases between them.

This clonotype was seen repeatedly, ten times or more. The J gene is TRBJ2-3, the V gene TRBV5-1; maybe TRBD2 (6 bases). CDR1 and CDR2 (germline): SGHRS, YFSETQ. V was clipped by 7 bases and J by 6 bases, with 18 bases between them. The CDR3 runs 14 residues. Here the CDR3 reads CASDTGLSPDTQYF. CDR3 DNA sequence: TGCGCCAGCGATACGGGACTCTCACCGGATACGCAGTATTTT.

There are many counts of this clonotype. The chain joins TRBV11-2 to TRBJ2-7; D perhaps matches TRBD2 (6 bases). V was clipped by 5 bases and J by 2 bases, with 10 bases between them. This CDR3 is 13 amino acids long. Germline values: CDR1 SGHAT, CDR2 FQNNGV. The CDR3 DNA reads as TGTGCCAGCAGCACCGGGAGTGCCTACGAGCAGTACTTC. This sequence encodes CASSTGSAYEQYF.